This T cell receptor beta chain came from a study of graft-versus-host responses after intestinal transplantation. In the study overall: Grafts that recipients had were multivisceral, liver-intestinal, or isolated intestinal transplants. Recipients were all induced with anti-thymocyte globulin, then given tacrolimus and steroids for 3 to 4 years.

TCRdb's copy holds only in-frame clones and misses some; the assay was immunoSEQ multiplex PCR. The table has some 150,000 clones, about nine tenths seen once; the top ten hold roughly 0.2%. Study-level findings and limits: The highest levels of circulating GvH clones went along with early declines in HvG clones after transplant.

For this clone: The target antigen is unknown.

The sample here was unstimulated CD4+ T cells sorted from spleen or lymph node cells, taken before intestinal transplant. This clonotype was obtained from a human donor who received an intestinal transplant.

The CDR3 coding sequence is TGTGCCAGCAGCTTTTGGTCTAGCGGGATATCCTACAATGAGCAGTTCTTC. Protein: CASSFWSSGISYNEQFF. This rearrangement joins TRBV5-6 to TRBJ2-1; TRBD2 aligns across 9 bases. V gave up 2 bases and J gave up 1 base; unmatched junction bases: 7. The CDR3 covers 17 residues. Germline V gene sequence: CDR1 SGHDT, CDR2 YYEEEE.